The TCR beta chain described here comes from a study of T-cell reconstitution after alpha-beta-depleted transplantation in children. Using unique molecular identifiers, the investigators prepared the TCRbeta library. TCRdb re-called the PCR reads through MiXCR, storing one row per CDR3 protein. The table shows 130,000 to 150,000 distinct CDR3 sequences, with 8.8% occurring only once. This clonotype was seen only a few times. Here the sequenced sample was PBMCs, mostly from graft donor cells, taken 180 days after TCRalphabeta/CD19-depleted stem cell transplant. The sequence derives from a female patient between 2 and 10 years old who had a stem cell transplant for congenital amegakaryocytic thrombocytopenia, so the T cells may come from the graft donor.

CDR3 protein: CASSTTGIPETQYF. The CDR3 coding sequence is TGTGCCAGCAGTACCACAGGGATCCCAGAGACCCAGTACTTC. The chain couples TRBV7-2 to TRBJ2-5, with a possible D match to TRBD1 (6 bases). Trimming stripped 6 bases from V and 4 bases from J, with 15 bases between. Germline CDR1 is SGHTA and CDR2 is FQGNSA. This CDR3 region has 14 residues.